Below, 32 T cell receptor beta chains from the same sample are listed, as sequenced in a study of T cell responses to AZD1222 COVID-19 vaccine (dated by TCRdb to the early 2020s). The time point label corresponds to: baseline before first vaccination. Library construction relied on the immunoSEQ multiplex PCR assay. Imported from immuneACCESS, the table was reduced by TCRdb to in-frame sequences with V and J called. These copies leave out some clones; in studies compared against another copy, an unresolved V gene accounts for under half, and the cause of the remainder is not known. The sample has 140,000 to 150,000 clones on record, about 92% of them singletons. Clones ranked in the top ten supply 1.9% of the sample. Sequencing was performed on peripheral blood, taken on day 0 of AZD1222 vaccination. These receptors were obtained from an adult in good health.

In nucleotides, the CDR3 is TGTGCCAGCAGCCAAGGCACGGCTCCTAATTCACCCCTCCACTTT. Residues: CASSQGTAPNSPLHF. The chain employs TRBV3-1 (or the pseudogene TRBV3-2) and TRBJ1-6; D not certain. CDR1 is LGHDT and CDR2 is YNNKEL in the germline V gene (reference sequence). The germline V and J ends were trimmed by 1 base and 6 bases, with 10 bases remaining between them. This CDR3 has 15 amino acids.

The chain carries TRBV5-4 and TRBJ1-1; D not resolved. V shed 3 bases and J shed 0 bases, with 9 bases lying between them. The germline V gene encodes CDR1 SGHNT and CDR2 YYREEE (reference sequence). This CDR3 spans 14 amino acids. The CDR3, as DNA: TGTGCCAGCAGCTCGGGCCAGTTGAACACTGAAGCTTTCTTT. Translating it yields CASSSGQLNTEAFF. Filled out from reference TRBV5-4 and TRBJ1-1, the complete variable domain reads ETGVTQSPTHLIKTRGQQVTLRCSSQSGHNTVSWYQQALGQGPQFIFQYYREEENGRGNFPPRFSGLQFPNYSSELNVNALELDDSALYLCASSSGQLNTEAFFGQGTRLTVV.

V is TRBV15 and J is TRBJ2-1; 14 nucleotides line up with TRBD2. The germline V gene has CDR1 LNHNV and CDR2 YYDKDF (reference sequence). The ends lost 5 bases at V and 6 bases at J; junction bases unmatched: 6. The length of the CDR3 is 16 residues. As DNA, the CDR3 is TGTGCCACCAGCCGGAGACTAGCGGGGGGGCCCAATGAGCAGTTCTTC. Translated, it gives CATSRRLAGGPNEQFF.

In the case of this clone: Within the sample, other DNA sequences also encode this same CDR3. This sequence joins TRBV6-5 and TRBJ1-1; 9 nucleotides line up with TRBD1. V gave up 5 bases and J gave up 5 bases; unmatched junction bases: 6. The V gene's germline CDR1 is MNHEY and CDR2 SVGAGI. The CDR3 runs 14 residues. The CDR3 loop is CASSTGGRGTEAFF. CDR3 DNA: TGTGCCAGCAGTACAGGGGGCCGAGGGACTGAAGCTTTCTTT.

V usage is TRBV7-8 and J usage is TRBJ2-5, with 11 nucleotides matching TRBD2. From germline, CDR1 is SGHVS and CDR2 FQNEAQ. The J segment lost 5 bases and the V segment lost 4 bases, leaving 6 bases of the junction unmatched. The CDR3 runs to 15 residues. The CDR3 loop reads CASSSSGRRAETQYF. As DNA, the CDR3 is TGTGCCAGCAGCTCTAGCGGGAGGCGAGCGGAGACCCAGTACTTC. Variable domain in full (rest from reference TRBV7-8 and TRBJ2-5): GAGVSQSPRYKVAKRGQDVALRCDPISGHVSLFWYQQALGQGPEFLTYFQNEAQLDKSGLPSDRFFAERPEGSVSTLKIQRTQQEDSAVYLCASSSSGRRAETQYFGPGTRLLVL.

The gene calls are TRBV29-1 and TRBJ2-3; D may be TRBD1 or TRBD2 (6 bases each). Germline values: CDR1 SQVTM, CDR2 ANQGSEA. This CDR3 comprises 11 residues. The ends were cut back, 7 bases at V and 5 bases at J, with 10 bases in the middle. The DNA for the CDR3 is TGCAGCGCCGAGGGGGGAGATACGCAGTATTTT. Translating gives CSAEGGDTQYF.

CDR3 DNA: TGTGCCAGCAGCTTAGACCAGAGGGGCTACACCTTC. Translated: CASSLDQRGYTF. V and J are TRBV7-9 and TRBJ1-2; D unclear. V was trimmed by 1 base and J by 8 bases, leaving 8 bases between them. Germline assignment: CDR1 SEHNR and CDR2 FQNEAQ (reference sequence). This CDR3 is 12 amino acids long. The entire variable domain, with the rest obtained from reference TRBV7-9 and TRBJ1-2, is as follows: DTGVSQNPRHKITKRGQNVTFRCDPISEHNRLYWYRQTLGQGPEFLTYFQNEAQLEKSRLLSDRFSAERPKGSFSTLEIQRTEQGDSAMYLCASSLDQRGYTFGSGTRLTVV.

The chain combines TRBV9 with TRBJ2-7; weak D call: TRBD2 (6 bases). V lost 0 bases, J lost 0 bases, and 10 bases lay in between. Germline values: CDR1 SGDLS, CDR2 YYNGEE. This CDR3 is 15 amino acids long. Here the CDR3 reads CASSVGSTSSYEQYF. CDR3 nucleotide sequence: TGTGCCAGCAGCGTAGGTTCGACTAGCTCCTACGAGCAGTACTTC. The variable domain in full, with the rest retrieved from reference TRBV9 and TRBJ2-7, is DSGVTQTPKHLITATGQRVTLRCSPRSGDLSVYWYQQSLDQGLQFLIQYYNGEERAKGNILERFSAQQFPDLHSELNLSSLELGDSALYFCASSVGSTSSYEQYFGPGTRLTVT.

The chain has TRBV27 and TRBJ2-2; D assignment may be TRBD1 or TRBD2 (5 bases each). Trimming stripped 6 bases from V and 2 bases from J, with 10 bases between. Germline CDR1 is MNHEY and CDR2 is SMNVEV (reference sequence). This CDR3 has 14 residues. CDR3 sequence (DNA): TGTGCCAGCAGGATGGGACGCAACACCGGGGAGCTGTTTTTT. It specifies CASRMGRNTGELFF.

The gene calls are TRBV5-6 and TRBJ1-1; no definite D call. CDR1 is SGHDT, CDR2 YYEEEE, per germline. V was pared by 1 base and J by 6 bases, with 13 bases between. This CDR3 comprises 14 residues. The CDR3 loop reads CASSLIVPGSEAFF. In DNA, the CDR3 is TGTGCCAGCAGCTTGATAGTACCGGGGTCTGAAGCTTTCTTT.

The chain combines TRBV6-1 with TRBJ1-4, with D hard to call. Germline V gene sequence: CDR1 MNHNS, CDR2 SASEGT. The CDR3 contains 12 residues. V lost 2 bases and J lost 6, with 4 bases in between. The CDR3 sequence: CASSEWYEKLFF. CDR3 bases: TGTGCCAGCAGTGAATGGTATGAAAAACTGTTTTTT.

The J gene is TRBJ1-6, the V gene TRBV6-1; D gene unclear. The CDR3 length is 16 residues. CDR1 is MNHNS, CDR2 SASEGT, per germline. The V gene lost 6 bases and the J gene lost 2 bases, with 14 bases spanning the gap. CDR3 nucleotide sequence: TGTGCCAGCAGAGAATACAACAGCCCCTATAATTCACCCCTCCACTTT. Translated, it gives CASREYNSPYNSPLHF.

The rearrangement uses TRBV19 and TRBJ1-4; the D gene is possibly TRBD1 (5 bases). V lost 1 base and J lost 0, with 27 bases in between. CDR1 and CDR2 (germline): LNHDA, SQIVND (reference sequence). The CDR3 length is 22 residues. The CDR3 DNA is TGTGCCAGTAGTATAGTAGGGGCTCTTGGGGCAGGACCCTTTGCAACTAATGAAAAACTGTTTTTT. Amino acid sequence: CASSIVGALGAGPFATNEKLFF.

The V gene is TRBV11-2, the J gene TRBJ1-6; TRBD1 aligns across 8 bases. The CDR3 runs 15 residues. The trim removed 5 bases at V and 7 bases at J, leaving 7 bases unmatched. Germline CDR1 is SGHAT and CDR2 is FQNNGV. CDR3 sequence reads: CASSPWDRRNSPLHF. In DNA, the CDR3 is TGTGCCAGCAGCCCCTGGGACAGGAGGAATTCACCCCTCCACTTT.

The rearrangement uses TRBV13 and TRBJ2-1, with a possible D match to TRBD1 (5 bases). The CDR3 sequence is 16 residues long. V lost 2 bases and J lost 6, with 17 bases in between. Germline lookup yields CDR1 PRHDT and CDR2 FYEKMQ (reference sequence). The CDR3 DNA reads TGTGCCAGCAGCTTACAGGGCACCCATATGTTCAATGAGCAGTTCTTC. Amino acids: CASSLQGTHMFNEQFF.

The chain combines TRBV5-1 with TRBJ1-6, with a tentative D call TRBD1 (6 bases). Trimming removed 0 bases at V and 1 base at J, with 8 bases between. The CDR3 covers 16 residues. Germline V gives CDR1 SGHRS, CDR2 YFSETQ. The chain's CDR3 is CASSLAGESYNSPLHF. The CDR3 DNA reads TGCGCCAGCAGCTTGGCAGGGGAGTCCTATAATTCACCCCTCCACTTT.

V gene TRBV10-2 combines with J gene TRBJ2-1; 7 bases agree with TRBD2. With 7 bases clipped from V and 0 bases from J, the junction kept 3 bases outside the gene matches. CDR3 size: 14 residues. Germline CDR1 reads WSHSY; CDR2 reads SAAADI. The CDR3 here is CASTRTSSYNEQFF. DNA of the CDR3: TGCGCCAGCACCCGGACTAGCTCCTACAATGAGCAGTTCTTC.

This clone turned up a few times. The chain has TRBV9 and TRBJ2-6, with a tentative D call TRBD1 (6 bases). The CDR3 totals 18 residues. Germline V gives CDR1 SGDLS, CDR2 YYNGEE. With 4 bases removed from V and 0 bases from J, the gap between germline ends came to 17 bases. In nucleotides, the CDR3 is TGTGCCAGCAGCTTTCCGACAGGTCTTTACTCTGGGGCCAACGTCCTGACTTTC. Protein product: CASSFPTGLYSGANVLTF.

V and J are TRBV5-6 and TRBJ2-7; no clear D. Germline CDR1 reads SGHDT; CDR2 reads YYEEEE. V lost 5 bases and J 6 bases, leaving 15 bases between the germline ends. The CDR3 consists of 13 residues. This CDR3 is CASRPRAASEQYF. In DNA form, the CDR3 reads TGTGCCAGCAGACCCCGGGCCGCCTCCGAGCAGTACTTC.

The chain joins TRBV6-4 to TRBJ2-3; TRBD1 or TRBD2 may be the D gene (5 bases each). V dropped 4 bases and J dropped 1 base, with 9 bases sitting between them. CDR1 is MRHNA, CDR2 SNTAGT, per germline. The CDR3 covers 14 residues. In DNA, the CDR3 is TGTGCCAGCAGTGCGGGGCCAGGCACAGATACGCAGTATTTT. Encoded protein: CASSAGPGTDTQYF.

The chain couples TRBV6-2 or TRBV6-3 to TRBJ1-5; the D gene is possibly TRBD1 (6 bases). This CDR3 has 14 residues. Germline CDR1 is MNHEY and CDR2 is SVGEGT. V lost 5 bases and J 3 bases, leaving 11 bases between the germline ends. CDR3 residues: CASSNTGLNQPQHF. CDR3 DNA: TGTGCCAGCAGTAATACAGGGCTCAATCAGCCCCAGCATTTT.

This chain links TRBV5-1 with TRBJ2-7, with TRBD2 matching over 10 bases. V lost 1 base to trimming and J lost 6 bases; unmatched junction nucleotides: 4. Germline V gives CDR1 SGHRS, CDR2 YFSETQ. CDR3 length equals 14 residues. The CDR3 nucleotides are TGCGCCAGCAGCTTGACTAGCGGGGCTATCGAGCAGTACTTC. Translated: CASSLTSGAIEQYF.

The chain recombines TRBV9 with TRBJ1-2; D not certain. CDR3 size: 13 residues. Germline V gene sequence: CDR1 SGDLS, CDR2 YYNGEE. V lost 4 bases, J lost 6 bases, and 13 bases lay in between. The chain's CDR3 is CASSKGPTDGYTF. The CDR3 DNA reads TGTGCCAGCAGCAAAGGGCCGACTGATGGCTACACCTTC.

CDR3 sequence (DNA): TGTGCCAGCAGCTCCCTCCCACGGGCTGGGAATGAAAAACTGTTTTTT. Protein product: CASSSLPRAGNEKLFF. The chain uses TRBV7-6 and TRBJ1-4; no firm D call. Trimming pared 4 bases from V and 5 bases from J, leaving 17 bases between. CDR1 is SGHVS and CDR2 is FNYEAQ in the germline V gene. CDR3 size: 16 residues.

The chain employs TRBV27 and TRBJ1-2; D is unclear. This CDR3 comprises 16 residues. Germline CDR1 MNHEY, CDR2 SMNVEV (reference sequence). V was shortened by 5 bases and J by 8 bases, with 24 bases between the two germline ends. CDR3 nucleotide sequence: TGTGCCAGCAGTCCCACGGGATTCGTCAGTAGATGGGGCTACACCTTC. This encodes CASSPTGFVSRWGYTF.

The CDR3 DNA is TGCAGTGCGACAGGGCTAGATACGCAGTATTTT. It encodes CSATGLDTQYF. The rearrangement links TRBV20-1 to TRBJ2-3; 7 bases agree with TRBD1. Germline V gene sequence: CDR1 DFQATT, CDR2 SNEGSKA (reference sequence). CDR3 length equals 11 residues. After removal of 6 bases from V and 5 bases from J, the junction contained 2 bases not matched to a gene.

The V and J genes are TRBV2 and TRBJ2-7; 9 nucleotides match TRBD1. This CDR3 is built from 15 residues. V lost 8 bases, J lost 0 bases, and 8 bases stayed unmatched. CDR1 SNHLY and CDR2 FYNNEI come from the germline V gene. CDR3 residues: CASRSTGGSSYEQYF. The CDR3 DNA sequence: TGTGCCAGCCGTTCGACAGGGGGGAGCTCCTACGAGCAGTACTTC. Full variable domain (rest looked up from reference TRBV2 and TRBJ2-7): EPEVTQTPSHQVTQMGQEVILRCVPISNHLYFYWYRQILGQKVEFLVSFYNNEISEKSEIFDDQFSVERPDGSNFTLKIRSTKLEDSAMYFCASRSTGGSSYEQYFGPGTRLTVT.

DNA of the CDR3: TGTGCCAGCACTGGGCAGGGTAATTCACCCCTCCACTTT. Its translation is CASTGQGNSPLHF. This chain links TRBV25-1 with TRBJ1-6, with a weak D call TRBD1 (5 bases). CDR3 length equals 13 residues. Trimming took off 7 bases at V and 6 bases at J, with 10 bases between the two ends. The germline gives CDR1 MGHDK, CDR2 SYGVNS.

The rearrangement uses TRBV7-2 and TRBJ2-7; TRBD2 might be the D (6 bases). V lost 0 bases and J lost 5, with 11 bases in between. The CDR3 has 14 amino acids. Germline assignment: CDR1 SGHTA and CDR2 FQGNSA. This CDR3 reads CASSLALGGDEQYF. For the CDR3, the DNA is TGTGCCAGCAGCTTAGCGTTAGGAGGGGACGAGCAGTACTTC.

The CDR3 here is CASSPGTQGISPLHF. CDR3 bases: TGTGCCAGTAGTCCCGGGACTCAGGGAATCTCACCCCTCCACTTT. This sequence joins TRBV19 and TRBJ1-6; perhaps TRBD1 as D (5 bases). The CDR3 is made up of 15 amino acids. Per the germline V gene, CDR1 is LNHDA and CDR2 is SQIVND (reference sequence). Between the trimmed V and J ends, which lost 5 bases and 10 bases, there was a span of 18 bases.

The CDR3 loop is CSASASGLQETQYF. CDR3 bases: TGCAGTGCTAGTGCTAGCGGCTTACAAGAGACCCAGTACTTC. The chain is built from TRBV20-1 and TRBJ2-5, with 7 bases aligning to TRBD2. Germline CDR1 reads DFQATT; CDR2 reads SNEGSKA (reference sequence). Trimming took 3 bases from V and 2 from J; bases not matched to a gene: 6. This CDR3 has 14 amino acids.

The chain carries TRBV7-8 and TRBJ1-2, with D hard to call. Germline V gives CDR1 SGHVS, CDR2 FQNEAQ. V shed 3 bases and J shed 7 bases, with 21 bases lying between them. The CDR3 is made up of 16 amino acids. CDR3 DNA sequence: TGTGCCAGCAGCTTGCTACTGGACGGAACGATTGGTGGCTACACCTTC. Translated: CASSLLLDGTIGGYTF. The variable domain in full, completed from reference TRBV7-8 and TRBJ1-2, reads GAGVSQSPRYKVAKRGQDVALRCDPISGHVSLFWYQQALGQGPEFLTYFQNEAQLDKSGLPSDRFFAERPEGSVSTLKIQRTQQEDSAVYLCASSLLLDGTIGGYTFGSGTRLTVV.